This T cell receptor (beta chain) was sequenced for a study of blood T cell repertoires in COVID-19. The overall study: PBMCs, B-cell-depleted T cells, or T cells were the source of the cDNA or gDNA that made up the material.

Per germline, CDR1 LGHDT and CDR2 YNNKEL (reference sequence). Trimming shortened V by 2 bases and J by 0 bases, and 2 bases separated the two germline ends. This CDR3 is built from 13 residues. Here immunoSEQ multiplex PCR was the method, and the copy in TCRdb shows in-frame clones only, minus some. This table has 300,000 to 400,000 clones, approximately 90% appearing once. This rearrangement joins TRBV3-1 (or the pseudogene TRBV3-2) to TRBJ1-3, with no clear D. Input material: peripheral blood. The origin of this receptor is a woman between 25 and 40 years old with COVID-19, enrolled during active disease. The CDR3 is CASSQRSGNTIYF. CDR3 DNA: TGTGCCAGCAGCCAACGCTCTGGAAACACCATATATTTT.